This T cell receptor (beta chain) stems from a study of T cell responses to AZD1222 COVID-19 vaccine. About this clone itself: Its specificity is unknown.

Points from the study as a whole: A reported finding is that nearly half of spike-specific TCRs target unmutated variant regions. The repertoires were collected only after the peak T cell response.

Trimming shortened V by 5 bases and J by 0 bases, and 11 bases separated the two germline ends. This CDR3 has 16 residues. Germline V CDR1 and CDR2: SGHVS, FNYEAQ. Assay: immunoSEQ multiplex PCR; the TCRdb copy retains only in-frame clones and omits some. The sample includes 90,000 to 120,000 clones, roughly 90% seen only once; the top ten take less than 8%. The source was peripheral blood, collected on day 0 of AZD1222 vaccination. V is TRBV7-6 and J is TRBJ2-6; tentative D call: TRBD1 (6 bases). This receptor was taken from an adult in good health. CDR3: CASSARTVSGANVLTF. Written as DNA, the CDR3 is TGTGCCAGCAGCGCAAGGACAGTCTCTGGGGCCAACGTCCTGACTTTC. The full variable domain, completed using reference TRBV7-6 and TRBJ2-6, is GAGVSQSPRYKVTKRGQDVALRCDPISGHVSLYWYRQALGQGPEFLTYFNYEAQQDKSGLPNDRFSAERPEGSISTLTIQRTEQRDSAMYRCASSARTVSGANVLTFGAGSRLTVL.